This TCR beta chain was observed in a study of cytomegalovirus exposure and HLA in healthy donors. The CDR3 extends over 11 amino acids. From germline, CDR1 is MGHDK and CDR2 SYGVNS. About this clone: Its antigen is as yet unknown. At one end the junction does not follow the germline gene, possibly because of a read error.

Points from the study as a whole: In an earlier analysis, about 87% or about 30%: the productive usage of most TCR beta V segments. Cytomegalovirus-associated TCR beta chains were listed, numbering around 150. A few of the chains that were CMV-associated were confirmed in vitro to be specific for CMV antigens. Within a later analysis, the majority of CMV-associated TCR beta chains appeared HLA-restricted.

PCR was performed using 60 Vbeta and 13 Jbeta primers. Measured with immunoSEQ multiplex PCR; TCRdb has only the in-frame clones, and not every one. The sample contains 110,000 or so clones, roughly 71% of which appear only once. The origin of this receptor is a man between 18 and 35 years old in good health and CMV-seropositive. The chain links TRBV25-1 to TRBJ1-2; D is possibly TRBD1 (6 bases). Material: PBMCs. For the CDR3, the DNA is TGTGCCAGCATGCAGGGGTATGACTACACCTTC. Translation: CASMQGYDYTF.